This TCR beta chain was captured by sequencing in a study of Ad26.COV2.S vaccination and SARS-CoV-2 variants. As for the study in general: Sample donor was a member of the COV1001 Ad26.COV2.S trial arm. Into the muscle, Ad26.COV2.S was dosed once or twice, 56 days apart.

General study findings and limits: Post-vaccination breadth of spike-specific CD8+ and CD4+ T cell responses was reportedly substantial.

For this clone: Its target is not known.

Sequencing used immunoSEQ multiplex PCR; TCRdb keeps in-frame clones, though not all of them. The sample consists of 300,000 to 350,000 clones, around 90% of them appearing once. Treatment of the sample: 15 to 20 received Ad26.COV2.S at low or high dose, single or two shots; roughly five received placebo; per-sample allocation not given. The samples were gathered on day 63 after the first injection of vaccine or placebo. Participants' vaccine, an Ad26 vector, delivered Wuhan-strain SARS-CoV-2 spike. The germline V gene encodes CDR1 MGHDK and CDR2 SYGVNS. The CDR3 is 15 amino acids. With 8 bases removed from V and 1 base from J, the gap between germline ends came to 14 bases.

This material consisted of peripheral blood, taken in a trial of Ad26.COV2.S vaccine versus placebo. This TCR came from a person between 18 and 59 years old who received the Ad26.COV2.S COVID-19 vaccine or a placebo. The J gene is TRBJ2-2, the V gene TRBV25-1, with D tentatively TRBD1 (5 bases). For the CDR3, the DNA is TGTGCCAGCGGCCCTTTTGGACAGAACACCGGGGAGCTGTTTTTT. Translated, it gives CASGPFGQNTGELFF.